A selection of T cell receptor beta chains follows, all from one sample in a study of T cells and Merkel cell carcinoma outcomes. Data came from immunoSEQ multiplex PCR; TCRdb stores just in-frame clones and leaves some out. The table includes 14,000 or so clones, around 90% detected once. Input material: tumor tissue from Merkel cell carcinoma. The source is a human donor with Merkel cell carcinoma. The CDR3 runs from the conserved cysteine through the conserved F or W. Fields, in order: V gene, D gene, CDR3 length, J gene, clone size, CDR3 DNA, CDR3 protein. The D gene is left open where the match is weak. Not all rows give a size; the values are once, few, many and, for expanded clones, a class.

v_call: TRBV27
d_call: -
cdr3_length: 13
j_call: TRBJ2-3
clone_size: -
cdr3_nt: TGTGCCAGCAAGGCGCGCTTCGGGGATACGCAGTATTTT
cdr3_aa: CASKARFGDTQYF

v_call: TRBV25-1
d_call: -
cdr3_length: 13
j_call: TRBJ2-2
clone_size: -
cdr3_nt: TGTGCCAGCAGTTCGGTGAACACCGGGGAGCTGTTTTTT
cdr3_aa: CASSSVNTGELFF

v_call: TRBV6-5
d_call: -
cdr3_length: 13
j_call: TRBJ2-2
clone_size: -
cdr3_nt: TGTGCCAGCAGTTACCTTTACACCGGGGAGCTGTTTTTT
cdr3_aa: CASSYLYTGELFF

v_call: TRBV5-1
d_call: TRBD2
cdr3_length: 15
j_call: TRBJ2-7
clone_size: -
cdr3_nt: TGCGCCAGCAGCTTGGGCCCTAGCGGAGCCTACGAGCAGTACTTC
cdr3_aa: CASSLGPSGAYEQYF

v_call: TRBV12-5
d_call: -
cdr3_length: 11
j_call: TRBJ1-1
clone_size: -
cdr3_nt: TGTGCTAGTGCCAGGGGCACTGAAGCTTTCTTT
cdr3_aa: CASARGTEAFF

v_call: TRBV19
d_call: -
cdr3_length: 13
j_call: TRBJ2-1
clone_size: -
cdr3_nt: TGTGCCAGTAGTGATACAGGCTACAATGAGCAGTTCTTC
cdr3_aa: CASSDTGYNEQFF

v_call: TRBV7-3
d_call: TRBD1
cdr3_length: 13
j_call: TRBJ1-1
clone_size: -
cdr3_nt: TGTGCCAGCAGCGACACAGGGGAAACTGAAGCTTTCTTT
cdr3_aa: CASSDTGETEAFF

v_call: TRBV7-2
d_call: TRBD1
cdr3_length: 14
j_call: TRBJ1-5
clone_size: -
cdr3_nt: TGTGCCAGCAGCGCCCAAACAGGGGAGCGGCCCCAGCATTTT
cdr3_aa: CASSAQTGERPQHF

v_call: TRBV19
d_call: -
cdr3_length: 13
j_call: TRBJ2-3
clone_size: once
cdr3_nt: TGTGCCAGCCGGGACGGAAGAACAGATACGCAGTATTTT
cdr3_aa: CASRDGRTDTQYF

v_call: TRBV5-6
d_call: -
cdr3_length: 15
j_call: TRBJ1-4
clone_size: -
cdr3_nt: TGTGCCAGCAGCTTGGACGGAGGACATGGGGAAAAACTGTTTTTT
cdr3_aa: CASSLDGGHGEKLFF

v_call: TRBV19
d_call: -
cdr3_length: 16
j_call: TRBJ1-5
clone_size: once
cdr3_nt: TGTGCCAGTAGTATACGGGGGCAGTATAGCAATCAGCCCCAGCATTTT
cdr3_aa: CASSIRGQYSNQPQHF

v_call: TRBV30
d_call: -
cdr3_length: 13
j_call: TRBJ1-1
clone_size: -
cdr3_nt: TGTGCCTGGAGTGCGGTCTTCTACACTGAAGCTTTCTTT
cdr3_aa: CAWSAVFYTEAFF

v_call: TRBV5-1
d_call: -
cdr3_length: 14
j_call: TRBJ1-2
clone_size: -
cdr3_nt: TGCGCCAGCAGCGTTGAGACAGGCACCCGGGGGTACACCTTC
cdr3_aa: CASSVETGTRGYTF

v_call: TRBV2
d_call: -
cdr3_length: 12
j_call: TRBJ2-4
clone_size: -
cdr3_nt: TGTGCCAGCGCACAGGGAAAGGACATTCAGTACTTC
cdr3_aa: CASAQGKDIQYF

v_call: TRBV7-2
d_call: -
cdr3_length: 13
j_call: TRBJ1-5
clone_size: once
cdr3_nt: TGTGCCAGCAGCTTTAAAGGGGATCAGCCCCAGCATTTT
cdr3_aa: CASSFKGDQPQHF

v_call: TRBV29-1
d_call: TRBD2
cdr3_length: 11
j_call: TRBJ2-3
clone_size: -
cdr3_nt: TGCAGCGGAACTAGCGACGATACGCAGTATTTT
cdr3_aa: CSGTSDDTQYF

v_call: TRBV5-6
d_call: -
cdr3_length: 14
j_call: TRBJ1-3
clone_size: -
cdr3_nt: TGTGCCAGCAGCTCCTGGCCCATTGGAAACACCATATATTTT
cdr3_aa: CASSSWPIGNTIYF

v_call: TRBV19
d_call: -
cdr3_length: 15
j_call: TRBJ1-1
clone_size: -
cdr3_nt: TGTGCCAGTAACCTTCCCGGGGCTCTCGGCACTGAAGCTTTCTTT
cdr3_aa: CASNLPGALGTEAFF

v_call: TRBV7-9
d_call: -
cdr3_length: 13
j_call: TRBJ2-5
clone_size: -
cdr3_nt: TGTGCCAGCGTTCCCCAGGGAGGTGAGACCCAGTACTTC
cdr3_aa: CASVPQGGETQYF

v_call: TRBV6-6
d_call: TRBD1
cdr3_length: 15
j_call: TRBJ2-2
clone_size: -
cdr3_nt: TGTGCCACCAGGGCCGGGACAGGAGCCACCGGGGAGCTGTTTTTT
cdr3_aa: CATRAGTGATGELFF

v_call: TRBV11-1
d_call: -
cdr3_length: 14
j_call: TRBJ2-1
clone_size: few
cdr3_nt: TGTGCCAGCAGCTCCGGGATTTCCTACAATGAGCAGTTCTTC
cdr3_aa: CASSSGISYNEQFF

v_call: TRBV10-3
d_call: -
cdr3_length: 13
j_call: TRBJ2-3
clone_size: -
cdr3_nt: TGTGCCATCAGTGAGGTACAGGGCAATACGCAGTATTTT
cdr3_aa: CAISEVQGNTQYF

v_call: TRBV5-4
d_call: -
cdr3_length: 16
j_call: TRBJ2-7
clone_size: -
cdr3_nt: TGTGCCAGCAGCTTGGTCGGTCGGGACACCTCCTACGAACAGTACTTC
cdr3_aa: CASSLVGRDTSYEQYF

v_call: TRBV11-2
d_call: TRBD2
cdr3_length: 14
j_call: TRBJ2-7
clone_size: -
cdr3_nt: TGTGCCAGCAGCACCCGGGGGGGATCCTACGAGCAGTACTTC
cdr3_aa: CASSTRGGSYEQYF

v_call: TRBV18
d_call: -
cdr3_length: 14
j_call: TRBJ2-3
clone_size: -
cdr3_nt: TGTGCCAGCTCACCGACACAACGGGCAGATACGCAGTATTTT
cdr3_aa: CASSPTQRADTQYF